These T cell receptor beta chains were read from a single sample in a study of blood T cell repertoires in COVID-19. Assay: immunoSEQ multiplex PCR; the TCRdb copy retains only in-frame clones and omits some. The repertoire holds about 120,000 clones, approximately 80% seen once, with 9.5% to 13% in the top ten. The sequenced material came from peripheral blood. Source of these receptors: a human donor in a cohort sampled during active COVID-19. Each CDR3 is given with its conserved first and last residue. Each record gives: V gene, clone size, D gene, J gene, CDR3 DNA, CDR3 protein. D genes are given only for firm matches. Some rows mark clone size as missing; the rest say once, few, many or name a class of expanded clone.

>TRBV6-1|.|TRBD1|TRBJ2-4
TGTGCCAGCAGTGAAGCGGACAGGCTAGCCAAAAACATTCAGTACTTC
CASSEADRLAKNIQYF
>TRBV27|.|.|TRBJ2-3
TGTGCCAGCAGGGTAGCAGATACAGATACGCAGTATTTT
CASRVADTDTQYF
>TRBV7-8|.|.|TRBJ2-5
TGTGCCAGCAGCTCGAAGGAGCTTAGGCGAGCCGAAGAGACCCAGTACTTC
CASSSKELRRAEETQYF
>TRBV14|.|.|TRBJ2-3
TGTGCCAGCAGCCAAGTGACAGGTGTTGTAGGTACGCAGTATTTT
CASSQVTGVVGTQYF
>TRBV19|.|TRBD2|TRBJ2-7
TGTGCCAGTAGTAGGGAGGGGCCCGAGGAGTACTTC
CASSREGPEEYF
>TRBV7-2|.|TRBD2|TRBJ2-5
TGTGCCAGCAGCCCGACTAGCGGGGGGGCCCCGGGAGAGACCCAGTACTTC
CASSPTSGGAPGETQYF
>TRBV27|.|.|TRBJ1-2
TGTGCCAGCAGGTCAGGGATCGAGGACTATGGCTACACCTTC
CASRSGIEDYGYTF
>TRBV4-3|.|TRBD1|TRBJ2-1
TGCGCCAGCAGCCAAGATGGGGACAGCTTCTACAATGAGCAGTTCTTC
CASSQDGDSFYNEQFF
>TRBV5-1|.|TRBD1|TRBJ2-7
TGCGCCAGCAGCAAGGGACAGGCCCTCCCTTACGAGCAGTACTTC
CASSKGQALPYEQYF
>TRBV9|.|.|TRBJ2-3
TGTGCCAGCAGCGTAGTGGCTACCCAATCGGGTACGCAGTATTTT
CASSVVATQSGTQYF
>TRBV7-2|.|.|TRBJ2-7
TGTGCCAGCAGCCCCCAGGGCCAGCTCGAGCAGTACTTC
CASSPQGQLEQYF
>TRBV21-1|.|.|TRBJ1-2
TGTGCCAGCAGCAAAGGGGAGGCATCACAGATTAATTCAAATAACTATGGCTACACCTTC
CASSKGEASQINSNNYGYTF
>TRBV4-3|.|.|TRBJ2-3
TGCGCCAGCAGCCTCCAGGGGGGCGGCACAGATACGCAGTATTTT
CASSLQGGGTDTQYF
>TRBV3-1/TRBV3-2|.|TRBD2|TRBJ2-7
TGTGCCAGCAGGGCGGGGGGATATTCCGAGCAGTACTTC
CASRAGGYSEQYF
>TRBV5-1|.|TRBD1|TRBJ1-5
TGCGCCAGCAGACTCCGGGACAGGGCCAATCAGCCCCAGCATTTT
CASRLRDRANQPQHF
>TRBV18|.|TRBD1|TRBJ2-7
TGTGCCAGCTCACCGGACAGGGGGCAGTACGAGCAGTACTTC
CASSPDRGQYEQYF
>TRBV5-1|.|.|TRBJ2-5
TGCGCCAGCAGTAGCCACATTCGGGGTCAAGAGACCCAGTACTTC
CASSSHIRGQETQYF
>TRBV6-2/TRBV6-3|few|TRBD1|TRBJ1-6
TGTGCCAGCAGTTGGGGACAGGGGTCTTCACCCCTCCACTTT
CASSWGQGSSPLHF
>TRBV4-1|.|TRBD2|TRBJ2-1
TGCGCCAGCAGCCAAGGACTTGGGGCGGGGGGTAGTGAGCAGTTCTTC
CASSQGLGAGGSEQFF
>TRBV5-8|.|.|TRBJ1-6
TGTGCCAGCAGCTTGCTTGATTCACCCCTCCACTTT
CASSLLDSPLHF
>TRBV5-4|.|TRBD1|TRBJ2-7
TGTGCCAGCACCCCAGGACAGGGCTACGAGCAGTACTTC
CASTPGQGYEQYF
>TRBV12-3/TRBV12-4|.|.|TRBJ1-2
TGTGCCAGCAATCCGGGTGGGGGCTACACCTTC
CASNPGGGYTF
>TRBV5-1|.|.|TRBJ1-2
TGCGCCAGCAGCCCCGCCGGGGGGCGCGGCTACACCTTC
CASSPAGGRGYTF
>TRBV12-3/TRBV12-4|.|.|TRBJ2-7
TGTGCCAGCAGTTTCGGGGAGGTCTACGAGCAGTACTTC
CASSFGEVYEQYF
>TRBV3-1/TRBV3-2|.|.|TRBJ2-1
TGTGCCAGCAGCCAACAGGGGTACAATGAGCAGTTCTTC
CASSQQGYNEQFF
>TRBV10-3|.|.|TRBJ2-2
TGTGCCATCACGGACAGTTACACCGGGGAGCTGTTTTTT
CAITDSYTGELFF